This note documents a single T cell receptor (beta chain) sequence. Its antigen is as yet unknown. This specimen belongs to a study of cytomegalovirus exposure and HLA in healthy donors. Study background: Unique TCR beta sequences numbering 120 million or so came from around 180 million T cells in an earlier analysis.

Primers for the PCR totalled 60 Vbeta and 13 Jbeta. Assay: immunoSEQ multiplex PCR; the TCRdb copy retains only in-frame clones and omits some. There are just over 150,000 clones in the sample; about 75% occur only once, and 0.85% to 1% lies in the top ten. This CDR3 comprises 15 residues. Losses at the gene ends were 5 bases for V and 2 bases for J; bases not matched to a gene: 6. Per the germline V gene, CDR1 is SEHNR and CDR2 is FQNEAQ (reference sequence). General study results and limits: In vitro testing confirmed three CMV-associated chains as specific for CMV antigens. In a later analysis, TCR beta V- and J-gene trimming was associated with a missense DCLRE1C variant.

The chain is built from TRBV7-9 and TRBJ1-1; TRBD1 agrees at 9 bases. This TCR derives from a woman in her fifties or sixties in good health and CMV-seropositive. The specimen was PBMCs. CDR3: CASSTSTGGNTEAFF. DNA of the CDR3: TGTGCCAGCAGCACCTCGACAGGGGGAAACACTGAAGCTTTCTTT.